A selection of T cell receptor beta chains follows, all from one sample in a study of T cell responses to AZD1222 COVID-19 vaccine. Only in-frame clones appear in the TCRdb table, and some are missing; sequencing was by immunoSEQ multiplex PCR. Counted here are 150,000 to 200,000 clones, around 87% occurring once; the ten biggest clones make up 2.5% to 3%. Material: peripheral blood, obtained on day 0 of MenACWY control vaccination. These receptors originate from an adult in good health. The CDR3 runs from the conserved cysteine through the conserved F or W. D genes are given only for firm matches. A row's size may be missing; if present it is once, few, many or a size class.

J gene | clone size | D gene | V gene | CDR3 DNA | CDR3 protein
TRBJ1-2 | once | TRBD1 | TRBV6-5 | TGTGCCAGCAGATTCGGACAGGGCACCTATGGCTACACCTTC | CASRFGQGTYGYTF
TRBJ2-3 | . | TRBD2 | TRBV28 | TGTGCCAGCAGTTTATTGACGGATAGCGGGAGTGCAGATACGCAGTATTTT | CASSLLTDSGSADTQYF
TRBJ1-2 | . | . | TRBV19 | TGTGCCAGTAGTATAGATGCCCCTCTTAGTGGTGGCTACACCTTC | CASSIDAPLSGGYTF
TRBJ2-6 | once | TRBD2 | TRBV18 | TGTGCCAGCTCACCATTTCGGGCGCGGGAGACTGGGGCCAACGTCCTGACTTTC | CASSPFRARETGANVLTF
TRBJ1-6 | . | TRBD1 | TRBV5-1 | TGCGCCAGCAGTCAGGGGGACAGGGAAAATTCACCCCTCCACTTT | CASSQGDRENSPLHF
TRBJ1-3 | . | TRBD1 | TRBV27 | TGTGCCAGCAGTGACACAGGGGTTGGAAACACCATATATTTT | CASSDTGVGNTIYF
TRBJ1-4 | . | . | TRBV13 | TGTGCCAGCAGCACCCGCGCGGTTATGGCTGAAAAACTGTTTTTT | CASSTRAVMAEKLFF
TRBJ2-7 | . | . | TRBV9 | TGTGCCAGCAGCGAGGGGGTAGCCGGCTACGAGCAGTACTTC | CASSEGVAGYEQYF
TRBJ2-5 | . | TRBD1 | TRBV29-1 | TGCAGCGTTGTAGGACAGGGGGCCACAGAGACCCAGTACTTC | CSVVGQGATETQYF
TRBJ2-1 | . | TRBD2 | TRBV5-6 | TGTGCCAGCAGCCCCGGACTAGCGGGGGCCCGCAATGAGCAGTTCTTC | CASSPGLAGARNEQFF
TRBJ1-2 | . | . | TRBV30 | TGTGCCTCACAAATCATGCAGGGTGACTATGGCTACACCTTC | CASQIMQGDYGYTF
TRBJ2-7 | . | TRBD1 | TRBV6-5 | TGTGCCAGCAGGCCTGACAGGGGATCCTACGAGCAGTACTTC | CASRPDRGSYEQYF
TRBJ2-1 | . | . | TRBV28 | TGTGCCAGCAGTATTCCTACGGGGCCGACGTTCTTC | CASSIPTGPTFF
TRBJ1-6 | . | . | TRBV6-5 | TGTGCCAGCAGTTACGGGTCAGGGGAGGGTTCACCCCTCCACTTT | CASSYGSGEGSPLHF
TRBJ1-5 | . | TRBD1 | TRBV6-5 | TGTGCCAGCAGGCCTCTCAGGGGGGGCAATCAGCCCCAGCATTTT | CASRPLRGGNQPQHF
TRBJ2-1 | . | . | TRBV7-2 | TGTGCCAGCAGCTTAGACGCACGAGACATTTCCTACAATGAGCAGTTCTTC | CASSLDARDISYNEQFF
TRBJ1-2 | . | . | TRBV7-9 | TGTGCCAGCAGCTTACGGGGGGACGGCTACACCTTC | CASSLRGDGYTF
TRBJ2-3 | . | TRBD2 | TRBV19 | TGTGCCAGTAGTATGGGACTAGCGGGGGGGGCAGATACGCAGTATTTT | CASSMGLAGGADTQYF
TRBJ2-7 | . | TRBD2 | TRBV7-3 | TGTGCCAGCAGCTTTAACGGGTGGACTAGCTCATCCTACGAGCAGTACTTC | CASSFNGWTSSSYEQYF
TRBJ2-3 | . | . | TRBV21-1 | TGTGCCAGCAGCAAATTCGGGGGGCCCCTCCCTCACCTCAAGAACCAAACTTTAACAGATACGCAGTATTTT | CASSKFGGPLPHLKNQTLTDTQYF
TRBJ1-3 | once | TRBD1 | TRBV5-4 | TGTGCCAGCAGCCCGGACAGGGAGGGAAACACCATATATTTT | CASSPDREGNTIYF
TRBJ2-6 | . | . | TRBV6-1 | TGTGCCAGCAGCAACAGGGAATCTGGGGCCAACGTCCTGACTTTC | CASSNRESGANVLTF
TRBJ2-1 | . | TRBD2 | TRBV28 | TGTGCCAGCTTCAGCGGGGGCGGGCTCAATGAGCAGTTCTTC | CASFSGGGLNEQFF
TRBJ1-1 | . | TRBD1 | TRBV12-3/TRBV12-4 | TGTGCCAGCAACTGGGACAGAAACACTGAAGCTTTCTTT | CASNWDRNTEAFF
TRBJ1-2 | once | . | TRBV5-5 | TGTGCCAGCAGCTCCGTTCGAGGGAACTATGGCTACACCTTC | CASSSVRGNYGYTF
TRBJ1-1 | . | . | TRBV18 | TGTGCCAGCTCACCTCGAAGGGGTACTGAAGCTTTCTTT | CASSPRRGTEAFF
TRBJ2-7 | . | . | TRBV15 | TGTGCCACCAGCAGAGATCGGCAGGGGACCTACGAGCAGTACTTC | CATSRDRQGTYEQYF
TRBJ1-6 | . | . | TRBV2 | TGTGCCAGCAGTGAGGGGAACAGAGGAAATTCACCCCTCCACTTT | CASSEGNRGNSPLHF